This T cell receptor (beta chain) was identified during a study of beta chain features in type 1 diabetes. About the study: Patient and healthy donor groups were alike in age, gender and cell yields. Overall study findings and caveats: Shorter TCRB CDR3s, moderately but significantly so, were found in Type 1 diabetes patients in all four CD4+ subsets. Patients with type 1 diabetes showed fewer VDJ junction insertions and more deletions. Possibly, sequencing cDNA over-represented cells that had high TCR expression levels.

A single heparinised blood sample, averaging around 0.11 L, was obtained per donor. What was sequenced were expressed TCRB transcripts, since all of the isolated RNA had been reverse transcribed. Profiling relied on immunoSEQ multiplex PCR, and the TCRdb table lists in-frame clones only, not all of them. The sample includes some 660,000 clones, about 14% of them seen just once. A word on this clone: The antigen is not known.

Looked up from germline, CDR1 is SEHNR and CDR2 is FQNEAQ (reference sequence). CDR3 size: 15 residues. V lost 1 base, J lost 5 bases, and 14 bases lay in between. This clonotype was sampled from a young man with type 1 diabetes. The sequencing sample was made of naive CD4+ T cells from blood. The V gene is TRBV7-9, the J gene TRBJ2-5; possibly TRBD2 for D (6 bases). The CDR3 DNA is TGTGCCAGCAGCTTAGGCGGGGTCCTCGGGGAGACCCAGTACTTC. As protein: CASSLGGVLGETQYF.